Below, 3 T cell receptor beta chains from the same sample are listed, as sequenced in a study of blood T cells in healthy people across ages. PCR was performed a second time for 7 to 11 cycles using a sample-barcoded 5' primer and a J-beta primer mix. TCRdb redid the calling of the 5' RACE reads with MiXCR, one entry per CDR3 protein. The table shows 850,000 to 950,000 distinct CDR3 sequences, with about 28% occurring only once. The sequenced sample consisted of blood. The receptor set was obtained from a woman over 75 in good health.

There are many counts of this clonotype. The V and J genes are TRBV4-3 and TRBJ2-3, with TRBD1 identical over 8 bases. Germline CDR1 LGHNA, CDR2 YSLEER. The CDR3 loop spans 17 amino acids. Germline trimming cut 0 bases from V and 0 bases from J; bases unmatched to any gene: 5. CDR3 nucleotide sequence: TGCGCCAGCAGCCAAGAGAGGACAGGGCTTAGCACAGATACGCAGTATTTT. It translates to CASSQERTGLSTDTQYF.

This clonotype was observed a handful of times. The rearrangement uses TRBV6-2 or TRBV6-3 and TRBJ2-3; no firm D call. The CDR3 sequence is 15 residues long. CDR1 MNHEY and CDR2 SVGEGT come from the germline V gene. V lost 0 bases and J 2 bases, leaving 9 bases between the germline ends. CDR3 protein: CASSYSNPITDTQYF. In DNA, the CDR3 is TGTGCCAGCAGTTACTCGAACCCGATCACAGATACGCAGTATTTT.

The chain has TRBV7-2 and TRBJ1-2; D unresolved. The germline gives CDR1 SGHTA, CDR2 FQGNSA. The CDR3 covers 13 residues. V was pared by 6 bases and J by 8 bases, with 16 bases between. The CDR3 spells CASSSIPPGGYTF. In DNA, the CDR3 is TGTGCCAGCAGTTCAATCCCGCCCGGCGGCTACACCTTC.